Listed below are T cell receptor beta chains from one sample, sequenced in a study of graft-versus-host responses after intestinal transplantation. Their antigens are not known. Measured with immunoSEQ multiplex PCR; TCRdb has only the in-frame clones, and not every one. Of 90,000 to 130,000 clones listed, more than 90% are singletons. Sequencing used unstimulated CD4+ T cells sorted from spleen or lymph node cells, obtained before transplant. These TCRs come from a human donor who was the organ donor for an intestinal transplant. Each CDR3 is given with its conserved first and last residue. The D gene is left open where the match is weak. For some rows the clone size is stated as once, few or many, or as a class when expanded; others skip it.

V: TRBV6-5
size: once
J: TRBJ2-7
D: TRBD2
DNA: TGTGCCAGCACGCTAGCGGGAGTCTACGAGCAGTACTTC
CDR3: CASTLAGVYEQYF

V: TRBV7-2
size: once
J: TRBJ1-2
D: TRBD1
DNA: TGTGCCAGCAGCTTAACAGGGGGCGCAGGGGGCTACACCTTC
CDR3: CASSLTGGAGGYTF

V: TRBV7-2
size: NA
J: TRBJ2-3
D: TRBD1
DNA: TGTGCCAGCAGCTTAAGTGGCAGGACAGGGAGCACAGATACGCAGTATTTT
CDR3: CASSLSGRTGSTDTQYF

V: TRBV6-5
size: NA
J: TRBJ2-3
D: TRBD2
DNA: TGTGCCAGCAGTTCCCTGACTAGCGGTCGCACAGATACGCAGTATTTT
CDR3: CASSSLTSGRTDTQYF

V: TRBV6-1
size: once
J: TRBJ1-1
D: TRBD1
DNA: TGTGCCAGCAGGGAGGGGGCAGACACTGAAGCTTTCTTT
CDR3: CASREGADTEAFF

V: TRBV5-1
size: NA
J: TRBJ2-1
D: NA
DNA: TGCGCCAGCAGCTTGCAGAGCTCCTACAATGAGCAGTTCTTC
CDR3: CASSLQSSYNEQFF

V: TRBV29-1
size: NA
J: TRBJ1-1
D: NA
DNA: TGCAGCGTCACAACTTTGGGGAAGAACACTGAAGCTTTCTTT
CDR3: CSVTTLGKNTEAFF

V: TRBV5-8
size: NA
J: TRBJ2-7
D: NA
DNA: TGTGCCAGCAACAGGCGTACCTACGAGCAGTACTTC
CDR3: CASNRRTYEQYF

V: TRBV30
size: NA
J: TRBJ2-2
D: NA
DNA: TGTGCCTGGAGTCTCGGGGCCTACACCGGGGAGCTGTTTTTT
CDR3: CAWSLGAYTGELFF

V: TRBV5-1
size: NA
J: TRBJ1-2
D: TRBD1
DNA: TGCGCCAGTAAAGCCCCCGGGACAGGGTATGGCTACACCTTC
CDR3: CASKAPGTGYGYTF

V: TRBV28
size: NA
J: TRBJ1-1
D: NA
DNA: TGTGCCAGCACCTCCCCAGGAGCAGACACTGAAGCTTTCTTT
CDR3: CASTSPGADTEAFF

V: TRBV5-1
size: NA
J: TRBJ2-5
D: TRBD1
DNA: TGCGCCAGCAGCTTGTACCGGACAGGGGGATTCGAAGAGACCCAGTACTTC
CDR3: CASSLYRTGGFEETQYF

V: TRBV9
size: once
J: TRBJ2-1
D: NA
DNA: TGTGCCAGCAGCGCCCTACTAGGGGCGGCCCACAATGAGCAGTTCTTC
CDR3: CASSALLGAAHNEQFF

V: TRBV5-1
size: NA
J: TRBJ2-3
D: NA
DNA: TGCGCCAGCAGCTTCGCCGGAGAGGTCCCAGATACGCAGTATTTT
CDR3: CASSFAGEVPDTQYF

V: TRBV28
size: NA
J: TRBJ2-5
D: NA
DNA: TGTGCCAGCTCAGTTTGGGGCCCCATGGGAGAGACCCAGTACTTC
CDR3: CASSVWGPMGETQYF

V: TRBV7-9
size: NA
J: TRBJ2-6
D: NA
DNA: TGTGCCAGCAGGACCTTCGGGTCTGGGGCCAACGTCCTGACTTTC
CDR3: CASRTFGSGANVLTF

V: TRBV27
size: NA
J: TRBJ2-5
D: NA
DNA: TGTGCCAGCAGTCCTTCGACTCGAGAGACCCAGTACTTC
CDR3: CASSPSTRETQYF

V: TRBV10-1
size: NA
J: TRBJ2-5
D: NA
DNA: TGCGCCAGCAGTGAGTCAGGGCAGAAGACCCAGTACTTC
CDR3: CASSESGQKTQYF

V: TRBV30
size: NA
J: TRBJ1-2
D: NA
DNA: TGTGCCTGGAGCCCAAGAGGGTTCTATGGCTACACCTTC
CDR3: CAWSPRGFYGYTF

V: TRBV5-5
size: NA
J: TRBJ1-5
D: NA
DNA: TGTGCCAGCAGCTTGGCCAGCAATCAGCCCCAGCATTTT
CDR3: CASSLASNQPQHF

V: TRBV20-1
size: NA
J: TRBJ1-2
D: NA
DNA: TGCAGCCCGAATTCAGGGGATGGCTACACCTTC
CDR3: CSPNSGDGYTF

V: TRBV5-1
size: few
J: TRBJ2-1
D: TRBD1
DNA: TGCGCCAGCAGCTTGAAATCAATGGGCTCGACAGGGGTGGACAATGAGCAGTTCTTC
CDR3: CASSLKSMGSTGVDNEQFF

V: TRBV5-5
size: NA
J: TRBJ1-2
D: NA
DNA: TGTGCCAGCAGCTTGTCTAACTATGGCTACACCTTC
CDR3: CASSLSNYGYTF

V: TRBV6-1
size: NA
J: TRBJ2-3
D: NA
DNA: TGTGCCAGCAGTGACTCTTACACAGATACGCAGTATTTT
CDR3: CASSDSYTDTQYF

V: TRBV7-9
size: NA
J: TRBJ2-3
D: TRBD2
DNA: TGTGCCAGCAGCTTCTGGCTAGCGGGAGGGTGGGCGCCAGATACGCAGTATTTT
CDR3: CASSFWLAGGWAPDTQYF

V: TRBV6-1
size: NA
J: TRBJ2-7
D: NA
DNA: TGTGCCAGCAGTCCCGAGCGCCACTCAATCCTCGAGCAGTACTTC
CDR3: CASSPERHSILEQYF